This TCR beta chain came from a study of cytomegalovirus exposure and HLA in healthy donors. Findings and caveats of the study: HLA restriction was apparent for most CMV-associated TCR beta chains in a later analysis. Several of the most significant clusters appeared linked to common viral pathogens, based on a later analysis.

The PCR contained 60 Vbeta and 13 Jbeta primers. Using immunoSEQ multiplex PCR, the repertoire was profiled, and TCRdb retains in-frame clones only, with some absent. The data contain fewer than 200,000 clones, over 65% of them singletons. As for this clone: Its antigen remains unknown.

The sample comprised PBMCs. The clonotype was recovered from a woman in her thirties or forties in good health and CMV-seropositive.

In nucleotides, the CDR3 is TGTGCCAGCAGCGTCGGGATAAAGGATTCACCCCTCCACTTT. Translation gives CASSVGIKDSPLHF. This rearrangement joins TRBV5-4 to TRBJ1-6; no definite D call. Trimming cost V 4 bases and J 8 bases, with 13 bases left between them. Per the germline V gene, CDR1 is SGHNT and CDR2 is YYREEE (reference sequence). The CDR3 extends over 14 amino acids.